Included here is one T cell receptor beta chain sequence, with context. Its antigen is undetermined. This entry comes from a study of OX40 agonist ivuxolimab in advanced cancers. Study-level information: Partial responses were recorded for three patients, including one with hepatocellular carcinoma and two with cutaneous melanoma. General observations from the study: Determination of antigen specificity was not performed for the expanded peripheral T cells. Expanded clones were, on average, more numerous among CD8+ T cells than CD4+.

Data came from immunoSEQ multiplex PCR; TCRdb stores just in-frame clones and leaves some out. The sample lists 45,000 to 65,000 clones; about 89% were seen once. The V gene lost 5 bases and the J gene lost 6 bases, with 17 bases spanning the gap. Germline CDR1 and CDR2: SGHNT and YENEEA. The CDR3 sequence is 15 residues long. The origin of this receptor is an adult with an advanced solid tumor such as melanoma, head and neck, liver or kidney cancer. The rearrangement links TRBV11-3 to TRBJ2-1, with D perhaps matching TRBD2 (6 bases). Specimen: CD4+ or CD8+ T cells sorted from blood, collected in a trial of the OX40 agonist ivuxolimab. CDR3 coding DNA: TGTGCCAGCAGCACACCAGCGGGTAAAGGCAATGAGCAGTTCTTC. Its translation is CASSTPAGKGNEQFF.